The 30 T cell receptor beta chains below were found in one sample sequenced in a study of T cell changes during pregnancy in multiple sclerosis. Repertoires were generated with immunoSEQ multiplex PCR, while TCRdb's copy carries only in-frame clones and drops some. The data show around 40,000 clones, with roughly nine tenths seen just once and roughly 1.1% held by the top ten. Sequencing used CD4+ T cells from peripheral blood mononuclear cells, obtained in the first trimester of pregnancy. These receptors were obtained from a female donor with multiple sclerosis, enrolled in a pregnancy study.

This sequence joins TRBV4-2 and TRBJ2-5; 16 nucleotides agree with TRBD2. Germline assignment: CDR1 LGHNA and CDR2 YNFKEQ. The J segment lost 2 bases and the V segment lost 4 bases, leaving 7 bases of the junction unmatched. This CDR3 spans 18 amino acids. CDR3: CASSRTGLAGGVQETQYF. In DNA, the CDR3 is TGTGCCAGCAGCCGAACGGGACTAGCGGGAGGGGTTCAAGAGACCCAGTACTTC.

The gene calls are TRBV5-4 and TRBJ1-1; possible D gene TRBD1, 6 bases. V gave up 0 bases and J gave up 2 bases, with 8 bases separating them. The CDR3 has 14 residues. CDR1 and CDR2 from the germline V gene are SGHNT and YYREEE (reference sequence). In nucleotides, the CDR3 is TGTGCCAGCAGCTTGGGGACAGCTAACACTGAAGCTTTCTTT. Translated: CASSLGTANTEAFF.

The sample holds one count of this clone. V usage is TRBV29-1 and J usage is TRBJ2-1, with D tentatively TRBD2 (5 bases). V was clipped by 6 bases and J by 8 bases, with 11 bases between them. This CDR3 spans 11 amino acids. CDR1 and CDR2 (germline): SQVTM, ANQGSEA. CDR3 sequence (DNA): TGCAGCGTAACTAGTAGTGATGAGCAGTTCTTC. It translates to CSVTSSDEQFF.

The chain recombines TRBV19 with TRBJ2-7; 15 positions match TRBD2. The CDR3 contains 18 residues. Germline trimming cut 5 bases from V and 1 base from J; bases unmatched to any gene: 9. Germline V CDR1 and CDR2: LNHDA, SQIVND (reference sequence). The CDR3: CASSFSGLAGGASYEQYF. The CDR3 region has the DNA TGTGCCAGTAGTTTTTCTGGACTAGCGGGAGGGGCGTCCTACGAGCAGTACTTC.

The chain carries TRBV6-1 and TRBJ1-2, with 9 positions matching TRBD1. The germline V gene encodes CDR1 MNHNS and CDR2 SASEGT. The CDR3 consists of 15 residues. V was pared by 7 bases and J by 5 bases, with 11 bases of the junction left unmatched. The CDR3 sequence is CASIDGTGFFYGYTF. As DNA, the CDR3 is TGTGCCAGCATTGACGGGACAGGGTTTTTTTATGGCTACACCTTC.

The V call is TRBV19, the J call TRBJ2-2; 12 bases fit TRBD2. CDR1 is LNHDA and CDR2 is SQIVND in the germline V gene (reference sequence). The CDR3 totals 19 residues. J gave up 0 bases and V 4 bases, and 9 bases lay outside the gene matches. CDR3 nucleotides: TGTGCCAGTAGTACCGGGACTAGCGGGTCAGAAGCGAACACCGGGGAGCTGTTTTTT. Protein sequence: CASSTGTSGSEANTGELFF.

This chain links TRBV4-1 with TRBJ2-1, with 7 bases identical to TRBD1. J gave up 3 bases and V 2 bases, and 4 bases lay outside the gene matches. This CDR3 region has 15 residues. The germline V gene encodes CDR1 MGHRA and CDR2 YSYEKL. CDR3 nucleotide sequence: TGCGCCAGCAGCCAACCCCCAGGGGGCTACAATGAGCAGTTCTTC. This codes for CASSQPPGGYNEQFF.

The V gene is TRBV18, the J gene TRBJ2-1; D gene ambiguous. The CDR3 runs 12 residues. The germline V gene has CDR1 KGHSH and CDR2 LQKENI. With 0 bases removed from V and 7 bases from J, the gap between germline ends came to 4 bases. This CDR3 reads CASSPPANEQFF. CDR3 coding DNA: TGTGCCAGCTCACCACCGGCAAATGAGCAGTTCTTC.

The chain is built from TRBV20-1 and TRBJ2-7, with D unresolved. Trimming removed 5 bases at V and 5 bases at J, with 7 bases between. The CDR3 sequence is 10 residues long. The germline V gene encodes CDR1 DFQATT and CDR2 SNEGSKA (reference sequence). CDR3 loop: CSAAQHEQYF. The CDR3 region has the DNA TGCAGTGCTGCGCAACACGAGCAGTACTTC.

This sequence joins TRBV5-4 and TRBJ2-7; 13 positions match TRBD2. With V trimmed by 3 bases and J by 6 bases, 12 bases remained unmatched. Germline-derived CDR1 and CDR2 are SGHNT and YYREEE (reference sequence). This CDR3 comprises 17 residues. CDR3: CASSSTLGTSGTGEQYF. The CDR3 DNA follows: TGTGCCAGCAGCTCCACCCTCGGGACTAGCGGGACCGGCGAGCAGTACTTC.

The chain carries TRBV7-2 and TRBJ1-1; 8 nucleotides agree with TRBD1. Germline V gives CDR1 SGHTA, CDR2 FQGNSA. V lost 5 bases to trimming and J lost 6 bases; unmatched junction nucleotides: 5. The CDR3 has 13 residues. CDR3 loop: CASSPDRAAEAFF. The CDR3 DNA sequence: TGTGCCAGCAGCCCGGACAGGGCCGCTGAAGCTTTCTTT.

The chain uses TRBV27 and TRBJ1-1; D might be TRBD1 (5 bases). The length of the CDR3 is 15 residues. V lost 4 bases, J lost 1 base, and 13 bases lay in between. Germline V gene data show CDR1 as MNHEY and CDR2 as SMNVEV (reference sequence). The CDR3 DNA reads TGTGCCAGCAGTTGGAGCTCGCAGGGGAACACTGAAGCTTTCTTT. As protein: CASSWSSQGNTEAFF.

The rearrangement joins TRBV19 to TRBJ2-2, with 9 bases fitting TRBD2. V lost 6 bases, J lost 3 bases, and 2 bases stayed unmatched. CDR3 length: 14 residues. Germline V gene lookup returns CDR1 LNHDA and CDR2 SQIVND (reference sequence). The CDR3 nucleotides are TGTGCCAGTAGGTTAGCGGGAGACACCGGGGAGCTGTTTTTT. This gives the protein CASRLAGDTGELFF. The whole variable domain, filled in from reference TRBV19 and TRBJ2-2, reads DGGITQSPKYLFRKEGQNVTLSCEQNLNHDAMYWYRQDPGQGLRLIYYSQIVNDFQKGDIAEGYSVSREKKESFPLTVTSAQKNPTAFYLCASRLAGDTGELFFGEGSRLTVL.

The CDR3 is CASSSGNQPQHF. The CDR3 nucleotides read TGTGCCAGCAGTTCGGGCAATCAGCCCCAGCATTTT. V is TRBV6-5 and J is TRBJ1-5; D not certain. CDR3 length: 12 residues. From germline, CDR1 is MNHEY and CDR2 SVGAGI. V lost 4 bases, J lost 2 bases, and 3 bases lay in between.

The V call is TRBV6-5, the J call TRBJ1-1, with 9 nucleotides matching TRBD1. CDR3 length: 13 residues. Germline V gives CDR1 MNHEY, CDR2 SVGAGI. Trimming took 5 bases from V and 11 from J; bases not matched to a gene: 9. The CDR3 DNA sequence: TGTGCCAGCAGTAGGGACAGGGCTCGGGGGGCTTTCTTT. This sequence encodes CASSRDRARGAFF.

DNA of the CDR3: TGTGCCACCAGCCGAAAGGGGATCAACTATGGCTACACCTTC. Translating gives CATSRKGINYGYTF. V gene TRBV15 combines with J gene TRBJ1-2, with a tentative D call TRBD1 (5 bases). This CDR3 is built from 14 residues. V lost 5 bases, J lost 2 bases, and 12 bases lay in between. CDR1 and CDR2 from the germline V gene are LNHNV and YYDKDF (reference sequence).

V and J are TRBV18 and TRBJ2-2; 8 bases are shared with TRBD2. With 6 bases clipped from V and 2 bases from J, the junction kept 14 bases outside the gene matches. CDR1 and CDR2 from the germline V gene are KGHSH and LQKENI. The CDR3 has 18 amino acids. The CDR3 DNA reads TGTGCCAGCTCCGTCTTAGATACTAGCGGAGCAAACACCGGGGAGCTGTTTTTT. Protein product: CASSVLDTSGANTGELFF.

V usage is TRBV5-1 and J usage is TRBJ2-3; 7 bases map to TRBD1. Per germline, CDR1 SGHRS and CDR2 YFSETQ. The junction had 5 bases not matched to a gene; V was cut back by 8 bases and J by 2 bases. The CDR3 covers 13 residues. This CDR3 is CASVGQFTDTQYF. The CDR3 coding sequence is TGCGCCAGTGTGGGACAGTTCACAGATACGCAGTATTTT.

This clone was detected only a few times. J is TRBJ2-2 and V is TRBV29-1, with D perhaps matching TRBD1 (6 bases). The V gene lost 6 bases and the J gene lost 1 base, with 18 bases spanning the gap. CDR1 is SQVTM, CDR2 ANQGSEA, per germline. The CDR3 is 16 residues long. The CDR3 region is CSVSPQGSLNTGELFF. In DNA, the CDR3 is TGCAGCGTCTCCCCGCAGGGGTCCCTGAACACCGGGGAGCTGTTTTTT.

J is TRBJ2-1 and V is TRBV6-1, with D maybe TRBD1 (6 bases). CDR3 length: 15 residues. Trimming stripped 2 bases from V and 7 bases from J, with 15 bases between. Germline CDR1 reads MNHNS; CDR2 reads SASEGT. The CDR3 protein is CASSERARGWNEQFF. The DNA for the CDR3 is TGTGCCAGCAGTGAACGAGCTAGGGGGTGGAATGAGCAGTTCTTC.

V is TRBV28 and J is TRBJ2-2; the match to TRBD2 covers 8 bases. Germline V gene sequence: CDR1 MDHEN, CDR2 SYDVKM. The ends lost 6 bases at V and 6 bases at J; junction bases unmatched: 6. The CDR3 runs 14 residues. The DNA for the CDR3 is TGTGCCAGCAGATGGAGCGGGAGATCCGGGGAGCTGTTTTTT. Residues: CASRWSGRSGELFF.

V is TRBV4-1 and J is TRBJ2-2; the match to TRBD2 covers 10 bases. The CDR3 covers 17 residues. V lost 4 bases and J lost 4; bases outside the gene matches: 9. In germline, CDR1 is MGHRA, CDR2 YSYEKL. CDR3 loop: CASSPSPGLATTGELFF. As DNA, the CDR3 is TGCGCCAGCAGCCCCTCCCCGGGACTAGCGACCACCGGGGAGCTGTTTTTT.

The V call is TRBV4-1, the J call TRBJ1-4; 7 nucleotides agree with TRBD1. The V segment lost 4 bases and the J segment 0 bases; nucleotides outside the gene matches: 11. There are 18 residues in the CDR3. The germline V gene encodes CDR1 MGHRA and CDR2 YSYEKL. CDR3 in DNA: TGCGCCAGCAGCCCAGATCACCAGGGGGGAACAACTAATGAAAAACTGTTTTTT. Residues: CASSPDHQGGTTNEKLFF.

V gene TRBV29-1 combines with J gene TRBJ2-5; 10 bases are shared with TRBD1. The CDR3 consists of 14 residues. Trimming cost V 5 bases and J 1 base; bases outside gene matches: 4. CDR1 is SQVTM, CDR2 ANQGSEA, per germline. DNA for the CDR3: TGCAGCGTTTCCGGGACAGGGGTCCAAGAGACCCAGTACTTC. It is translated as CSVSGTGVQETQYF.

The chain combines TRBV28 with TRBJ1-1, with D possibly being TRBD1 (6 bases). The germline CDR1 and CDR2 sequences are MDHEN and SYDVKM. This CDR3 spans 11 amino acids. The V gene lost 5 bases and the J gene lost 5 bases, with 6 bases spanning the gap. The CDR3 loop reads CASSRGTEAFF. In DNA form, the CDR3 reads TGTGCCAGCAGTAGGGGGACTGAAGCTTTCTTT. Looking up the rest from reference TRBV28 and TRBJ1-1 gives the full variable domain: DVKVTQSSRYLVKRTGEKVFLECVQDMDHENMFWYRQDPGLGLRLIYFSYDVKMKEKGDIPEGYSVSREKKERFSLILESASTNQTSMYLCASSRGTEAFFGQGTRLTVV.

This clone was counted a single time. The chain joins TRBV9 to TRBJ2-7, with a weak D call TRBD2 (6 bases). The germline CDR1 and CDR2 sequences are SGDLS and YYNGEE. V lost 3 bases, J lost 3 bases, and 13 bases lay in between. The CDR3 sequence is 14 residues long. In DNA form, the CDR3 reads TGTGCCAGCAGCGCCGGGACTCGGTACTACGAGCAGTACTTC. Translation gives CASSAGTRYYEQYF. The variable domain in full, completed from reference TRBV9 and TRBJ2-7, reads DSGVTQTPKHLITATGQRVTLRCSPRSGDLSVYWYQQSLDQGLQFLIQYYNGEERAKGNILERFSAQQFPDLHSELNLSSLELGDSALYFCASSAGTRYYEQYFGPGTRLTVT.

J is TRBJ2-3 and V is TRBV6-1; D is undetermined. CDR1 and CDR2 from the germline V gene are MNHNS and SASEGT. The CDR3 sequence is 14 residues long. The V end lost 4 bases, the J end lost 0 bases, and 8 bases lay between the germline ends. Here the CDR3 reads CASSVRLSTDTQYF. The CDR3, as DNA: TGTGCCAGCAGTGTTCGACTTAGCACAGATACGCAGTATTTT.

The V and J genes are TRBV5-4 and TRBJ2-3, with 7 bases fitting TRBD1. V lost 1 base and J lost 5; bases outside the gene matches: 4. The CDR3 runs 14 residues. Germline CDR1 SGHNT, CDR2 YYREEE (reference sequence). In DNA form, the CDR3 reads TGTGCCAGCAGCTTGTCAGGGGGTGGAGATACGCAGTATTTT. This codes for CASSLSGGGDTQYF.

The rearrangement joins TRBV29-1 to TRBJ2-1, with D perhaps TRBD2 (5 bases). Germline V gene lookup returns CDR1 SQVTM and CDR2 ANQGSEA. Deletions cut 4 bases from V and 8 bases from J, with 9 bases between. This CDR3 is 11 amino acids long. The CDR3 DNA reads as TGCAGCGTTGGTCCGGGGTATGAGCAGTTCTTC. Translated: CSVGPGYEQFF.

This clone was observed once. This chain uses TRBV11-2 with TRBJ2-1; 15 bases are a match to TRBD2. Germline V lookup: CDR1 SGHAT, CDR2 FQNNGV. The CDR3 contains 16 residues. V shed 5 bases, J shed 8 bases, and the junction held 7 bases outside the gene matches. The CDR3 sequence: CASSIWTSGRDDEQFF. The CDR3 nucleotides read TGTGCCAGCAGCATTTGGACTAGCGGGAGGGATGATGAGCAGTTCTTC.